This is a list of T cell receptor beta chains from one sample in a study of tumour-infiltrating T cells in Burkitt lymphoma. Repertoires were generated with immunoSEQ multiplex PCR, while TCRdb's copy carries only in-frame clones and drops some. The data contain more than 5,500 clones, around 10% of them singletons. Sequenced input: tumor tissue. All receptors come from a human donor with diffuse large B-cell lymphoma. Both conserved end residues are part of each CDR3. Each record gives: J gene, V gene, CDR3 protein.

J gene: TRBJ1-1; V gene: TRBV19; CDR3 protein: CASSIGTAAGASGFF
J gene: TRBJ1-4; V gene: TRBV6-5; CDR3 protein: CASSYSSRGWEKLFF
J gene: TRBJ2-2; V gene: TRBV19; CDR3 protein: CASSSRLAGGMLTGELFF
J gene: TRBJ1-1; V gene: TRBV19; CDR3 protein: CASSQGLTEAFF
J gene: TRBJ2-3; V gene: TRBV10-1; CDR3 protein: CASSTGTLALTDTQYF
J gene: TRBJ2-7; V gene: TRBV5-1; CDR3 protein: CASSPRGVGYYEQYF
J gene: TRBJ1-3; V gene: TRBV19; CDR3 protein: CASTLGGNRRGNTIYF
J gene: TRBJ2-5; V gene: TRBV7-9; CDR3 protein: CASRDFGETQYF
J gene: TRBJ2-5; V gene: TRBV4-2; CDR3 protein: CASSHLLGTSGGSETQYF
J gene: TRBJ1-2; V gene: TRBV5-1; CDR3 protein: CASSLGYRTANYGYTF
J gene: TRBJ1-6; V gene: TRBV30; CDR3 protein: CAWSPRTGFGSPLHF
J gene: TRBJ1-5; V gene: TRBV7-2; CDR3 protein: CASSPGQGNNQPQHF
J gene: TRBJ1-1; V gene: TRBV28; CDR3 protein: CASRRNTEAFF
J gene: TRBJ2-1; V gene: TRBV5-1; CDR3 protein: CASSRGVSAGDNEQFF
J gene: TRBJ1-1; V gene: TRBV29-1; CDR3 protein: CSVEDVMNTEAFF
J gene: TRBJ1-2; V gene: TRBV6-6; CDR3 protein: CASSSLRGLRNYGYTF
J gene: TRBJ1-6; V gene: TRBV30; CDR3 protein: CAWRQGNSPLHF
J gene: TRBJ2-1; V gene: TRBV19; CDR3 protein: CASSIGASGGNEQFF
J gene: TRBJ2-5; V gene: TRBV2; CDR3 protein: CASSEAWGARETQYF
J gene: TRBJ1-1; V gene: TRBV5-4; CDR3 protein: CASSLATGGTEAFF
J gene: TRBJ1-1; V gene: TRBV18; CDR3 protein: CASSRQGEAFF
J gene: TRBJ2-2; V gene: TRBV2; CDR3 protein: CASSPRDPSNTGELFF
J gene: TRBJ1-1; V gene: TRBV27; CDR3 protein: CASSLAGSGAEAFF
J gene: TRBJ1-1; V gene: TRBV18; CDR3 protein: CASSPLVDRSTEAFF
J gene: TRBJ2-7; V gene: TRBV4-1; CDR3 protein: CASSQVADRTYEQYF
J gene: TRBJ2-1; V gene: TRBV28; CDR3 protein: CASGLAGAGEFF
J gene: TRBJ1-1; V gene: TRBV6-5; CDR3 protein: CASTLGTGTYFEAFF
J gene: TRBJ1-1; V gene: TRBV5-4; CDR3 protein: CASGTDRVFGTEAFF
J gene: TRBJ2-5; V gene: TRBV28; CDR3 protein: CASSLTRQGGHF
J gene: TRBJ1-5; V gene: TRBV6-1; CDR3 protein: CASIQGGYSNQPQHF
J gene: TRBJ2-7; V gene: TRBV4-1; CDR3 protein: CASSHQRTGGGEQYF
J gene: TRBJ1-6; V gene: TRBV14; CDR3 protein: CASSQDNTLTLHF
J gene: TRBJ2-7; V gene: TRBV9; CDR3 protein: CASSVDSSAGGTYEQYF
J gene: TRBJ1-4; V gene: TRBV2; CDR3 protein: CASSEVGSLGEKLFF
J gene: TRBJ2-2; V gene: TRBV18; CDR3 protein: CASSPIKNRDSPNTGELFF
J gene: TRBJ2-2; V gene: TRBV19; CDR3 protein: CASRAGATGELFF
J gene: TRBJ2-3; V gene: TRBV18; CDR3 protein: CASSPRTSGGADTQYF
J gene: TRBJ2-5; V gene: TRBV6-5; CDR3 protein: CASSLSWLQETQYF
J gene: TRBJ1-1; V gene: TRBV9; CDR3 protein: CASSAGVKGEAFF
J gene: TRBJ1-4; V gene: TRBV7-9; CDR3 protein: CASSETATNEKLFF
J gene: TRBJ2-1; V gene: TRBV9; CDR3 protein: CASSSGTSVANEQFF
J gene: TRBJ1-1; V gene: TRBV30; CDR3 protein: CAWSATANTEAFF
J gene: TRBJ1-4; V gene: TRBV4-1; CDR3 protein: CASSQGLTNEKLFF
J gene: TRBJ2-2; V gene: TRBV7-9; CDR3 protein: CASSSREAGELFF